Listed below are T cell receptor beta chains from one sample, sequenced in a study of blood T cell repertoires in COVID-19. This table comes from immunoSEQ multiplex PCR, and its TCRdb copy is limited to in-frame clones, with some not included. Among approximately 170,000 clones listed, approximately 90% were seen once. The source material was peripheral blood. The receptors derive from a man aged 18 to 30 with COVID-19, enrolled during active disease. Both conserved end residues are part of each CDR3. D genes are given only for firm matches. Size tells how often a clone was seen (once, few, many) or the class of an expanded clone, and some rows leave it out.

abundance: -; v_gene: TRBV12-3/TRBV12-4; j_gene: TRBJ1-1; d_gene: TRBD1; CDR3nt: TGTGCCCAACAAACAGGGGGCTCTGAAGCTTTCTTT; CDR3aa: CAQQTGGSEAFF
abundance: -; v_gene: TRBV9; j_gene: TRBJ2-1; d_gene: -; CDR3nt: TGTGCCAGCAGCCCATCGTTAGGAGACCATGAGCAGTTCTTC; CDR3aa: CASSPSLGDHEQFF
abundance: -; v_gene: TRBV30; j_gene: TRBJ2-7; d_gene: TRBD2; CDR3nt: TGTGCCTGGAGCGAGGGAGGGCAGCAGTACTTC; CDR3aa: CAWSEGGQQYF
abundance: -; v_gene: TRBV9; j_gene: TRBJ2-2; d_gene: TRBD2; CDR3nt: TGTGCCAGCAGCGTAGTGTGGGGGGGAGCCGGGGAGCTGTTTTTT; CDR3aa: CASSVVWGGAGELFF
abundance: -; v_gene: TRBV5-6; j_gene: TRBJ2-7; d_gene: -; CDR3nt: TGTGCCAGCAGCTTGGACAGGAGCGAGCAGTACTTC; CDR3aa: CASSLDRSEQYF
abundance: -; v_gene: TRBV27; j_gene: TRBJ1-1; d_gene: -; CDR3nt: TGTGCCAGCAGTTTATCGGACTCTGGGTACACTGAAGCTTTCTTT; CDR3aa: CASSLSDSGYTEAFF
abundance: -; v_gene: TRBV5-4; j_gene: TRBJ2-3; d_gene: TRBD1; CDR3nt: TGTGCCAGCAGCTTGGAGGGACAGTACACAGATACGCAGTATTTT; CDR3aa: CASSLEGQYTDTQYF
abundance: -; v_gene: TRBV14; j_gene: TRBJ2-7; d_gene: -; CDR3nt: TGTGCCAGCAGCCGCGCCTACGAGCAGTACTTC; CDR3aa: CASSRAYEQYF
abundance: -; v_gene: TRBV5-4; j_gene: TRBJ2-1; d_gene: TRBD2; CDR3nt: TGTGCCAGCAGTTACGGGACTAGCGGTTACAATGAGCAGTTCTTC; CDR3aa: CASSYGTSGYNEQFF
abundance: -; v_gene: TRBV7-9; j_gene: TRBJ2-5; d_gene: TRBD2; CDR3nt: TGTGCCAGCAGCTTGGGCCCCCGGGACTACGAAGAGACCCAGTACTTC; CDR3aa: CASSLGPRDYEETQYF
abundance: -; v_gene: TRBV7-3; j_gene: TRBJ2-7; d_gene: TRBD2; CDR3nt: TGTGCCAGCAGCCCTGGACTAGCGGGAGTATACGAGCAGTACTTC; CDR3aa: CASSPGLAGVYEQYF
abundance: -; v_gene: TRBV4-2; j_gene: TRBJ2-3; d_gene: -; CDR3nt: TGTGCCAGCAGCCAAGGGGAGGTCGATACGCAGTATTTT; CDR3aa: CASSQGEVDTQYF
abundance: -; v_gene: TRBV5-6; j_gene: TRBJ2-7; d_gene: -; CDR3nt: TGTGCCAGCAGCTCGGAGAGCTACGAGCAGTACTTC; CDR3aa: CASSSESYEQYF
abundance: -; v_gene: TRBV27; j_gene: TRBJ1-1; d_gene: TRBD1; CDR3nt: TGTGCCAGCAGTTTATTGGACAGGGACACTGAAGCTTTCTTT; CDR3aa: CASSLLDRDTEAFF
abundance: -; v_gene: TRBV28; j_gene: TRBJ2-7; d_gene: -; CDR3nt: TGTGCCAGCAGCCCGGACATCTTAGGGTACGAGCAGTACTTC; CDR3aa: CASSPDILGYEQYF
abundance: -; v_gene: TRBV5-1; j_gene: TRBJ1-3; d_gene: -; CDR3nt: TGCGCCAGCAGCTTGGGCGTATCAGGAAACACCATATATTTT; CDR3aa: CASSLGVSGNTIYF
abundance: -; v_gene: TRBV3-1/TRBV3-2; j_gene: TRBJ2-7; d_gene: TRBD1; CDR3nt: TGTGCCAGCAGCCAAGAGGACAGGCCCCCTCACGAGCAGTACTTC; CDR3aa: CASSQEDRPPHEQYF
abundance: -; v_gene: TRBV6-5; j_gene: TRBJ2-4; d_gene: -; CDR3nt: TGTGCCAGCGGGTCAGGGCGTTCCGTAAACATTCAGTACTTC; CDR3aa: CASGSGRSVNIQYF
abundance: -; v_gene: TRBV7-8; j_gene: TRBJ2-1; d_gene: -; CDR3nt: TGTGCCAGCAGCTTAGATGGGGCGACCTACAATGAGCAGTTCTTC; CDR3aa: CASSLDGATYNEQFF
abundance: -; v_gene: TRBV12-3/TRBV12-4; j_gene: TRBJ1-1; d_gene: -; CDR3nt: TGTGCCAGCAGCCGGGGGTTTAACACTGAAGCTTTCTTT; CDR3aa: CASSRGFNTEAFF
abundance: -; v_gene: TRBV4-1; j_gene: TRBJ2-1; d_gene: TRBD2; CDR3nt: TGCGCCAGCAGCCAGCCCGGGACTAGCGGGAAGGGTGAGCAGTTCTTC; CDR3aa: CASSQPGTSGKGEQFF
abundance: once; v_gene: TRBV18; j_gene: TRBJ2-1; d_gene: TRBD2; CDR3nt: TGTGCCAGCTCACCGTCACTAGCGGGAGGGCCCAATGAGCAGTTCTTC; CDR3aa: CASSPSLAGGPNEQFF
abundance: -; v_gene: TRBV12-3/TRBV12-4; j_gene: TRBJ2-7; d_gene: -; CDR3nt: TGTGCCAGCAGAGGCGTCACGGGTTACGAGCAGTACTTC; CDR3aa: CASRGVTGYEQYF
abundance: -; v_gene: TRBV13; j_gene: TRBJ2-1; d_gene: TRBD2; CDR3nt: TGTGCCAGCAGCTTAGTGCCTAGCGGCTTCCCCAATGAGCAGTTCTTC; CDR3aa: CASSLVPSGFPNEQFF
abundance: -; v_gene: TRBV29-1; j_gene: TRBJ2-7; d_gene: -; CDR3nt: TGCAGCGTTGCTAAAAAAAGCTCCTACGAGCAGTACTTC; CDR3aa: CSVAKKSSYEQYF
abundance: -; v_gene: TRBV15; j_gene: TRBJ1-1; d_gene: TRBD1; CDR3nt: TGTGCCACCAGCAGAGATCAGGGGGTGAACACTGAAGCTTTCTTT; CDR3aa: CATSRDQGVNTEAFF
abundance: once; v_gene: TRBV30; j_gene: TRBJ1-2; d_gene: TRBD1; CDR3nt: TGTGCCTGGAGTGTCCCAAAGGGGACAGGGAGCGGCTACACCTTC; CDR3aa: CAWSVPKGTGSGYTF
abundance: -; v_gene: TRBV7-2; j_gene: TRBJ2-7; d_gene: -; CDR3nt: TGTGCCAGCAGCTACACAGGTTACGAGCAGTACTTC; CDR3aa: CASSYTGYEQYF
abundance: -; v_gene: TRBV11-1; j_gene: TRBJ2-7; d_gene: -; CDR3nt: TGTGCCAGCAGCTTACTGGAGGACGAGCAGTACTTC; CDR3aa: CASSLLEDEQYF
abundance: -; v_gene: TRBV5-6; j_gene: TRBJ2-7; d_gene: -; CDR3nt: TGTGCCAGCAGCTTTGGGCACCTGATCTACGAGCAGTACTTC; CDR3aa: CASSFGHLIYEQYF
abundance: -; v_gene: TRBV4-3; j_gene: TRBJ1-1; d_gene: -; CDR3nt: TGCGCCAGCAGCCAAGATTGGGGGGGCAGTCTGAACACTGAAGCTTTCTTT; CDR3aa: CASSQDWGGSLNTEAFF
abundance: -; v_gene: TRBV7-2; j_gene: TRBJ1-5; d_gene: TRBD1; CDR3nt: TGTGCCAGCAGCTTGGACCCGGGACAGGGAAATCAGCCCCAGCATTTT; CDR3aa: CASSLDPGQGNQPQHF
abundance: -; v_gene: TRBV5-1; j_gene: TRBJ2-5; d_gene: TRBD1; CDR3nt: TGCGCCAGCAGCACTACACGACAGGGCGACCAAGAGACCCAGTACTTC; CDR3aa: CASSTTRQGDQETQYF
abundance: -; v_gene: TRBV29-1; j_gene: TRBJ2-3; d_gene: -; CDR3nt: TGCAGCGTTGAAGTTCGGGGTGGCACAGATACGCAGTATTTT; CDR3aa: CSVEVRGGTDTQYF
abundance: -; v_gene: TRBV11-3; j_gene: TRBJ1-5; d_gene: TRBD1; CDR3nt: TGTGCCAGCAGCTTAGGAGGACAGGGCCAAAATCAGCCCCAGCATTTT; CDR3aa: CASSLGGQGQNQPQHF
abundance: once; v_gene: TRBV9; j_gene: TRBJ2-2; d_gene: -; CDR3nt: TGTGCCAGCAGCGTTCTGTTACAGGGTGGGGAGCTGTTTTTT; CDR3aa: CASSVLLQGGELFF
abundance: -; v_gene: TRBV7-2; j_gene: TRBJ2-3; d_gene: -; CDR3nt: TGTGCCAGCAGCCTAGCCAGACTTAGCACAGATACGCAGTATTTT; CDR3aa: CASSLARLSTDTQYF
abundance: -; v_gene: TRBV28; j_gene: TRBJ1-5; d_gene: TRBD1; CDR3nt: TGTGCCAGCAGCCCGGGGACAGTGGTGTTTCAGCCCCAGCATTTT; CDR3aa: CASSPGTVVFQPQHF
abundance: once; v_gene: TRBV7-9; j_gene: TRBJ2-2; d_gene: TRBD2; CDR3nt: TGTGCCAGCAGCTCAGCTAGCGGGAGAACCGGGGAGCTGTTTTTT; CDR3aa: CASSSASGRTGELFF
abundance: -; v_gene: TRBV7-9; j_gene: TRBJ2-1; d_gene: -; CDR3nt: TGTGCCAGCAGCTTAATGAGGGCAACGGGGAATGAGCAGTTCTTC; CDR3aa: CASSLMRATGNEQFF
abundance: -; v_gene: TRBV5-5; j_gene: TRBJ2-7; d_gene: TRBD1; CDR3nt: TGTGCCAGCAGCTTGTATATACGTACGGGACAGGGGACAGGCGAGCAGTACTTC; CDR3aa: CASSLYIRTGQGTGEQYF
abundance: -; v_gene: TRBV7-9; j_gene: TRBJ2-1; d_gene: -; CDR3nt: TGTGCCAGCAGCTTCCGCTTAGTTCCCAATGAGCAGTTCTTC; CDR3aa: CASSFRLVPNEQFF
abundance: few; v_gene: TRBV30; j_gene: TRBJ2-2; d_gene: -; CDR3nt: TGTGCCTGGAGAGACGGGTTCACCGGGGAGCTGTTTTTT; CDR3aa: CAWRDGFTGELFF
abundance: once; v_gene: TRBV4-3; j_gene: TRBJ1-6; d_gene: TRBD1; CDR3nt: TGCGCCAGCAGCCAGCTACCGGGACAGGGGTACCATAATTCACCCCTCCACTTT; CDR3aa: CASSQLPGQGYHNSPLHF
abundance: -; v_gene: TRBV20-1; j_gene: TRBJ1-2; d_gene: -; CDR3nt: TGCAGTGCTAGTGGGGCCCCGGGGGGCTACACCTTC; CDR3aa: CSASGAPGGYTF
abundance: few; v_gene: TRBV7-2; j_gene: TRBJ2-7; d_gene: TRBD1; CDR3nt: TGTGCCAGCAGCTTAGTTGGGACAGCCTACGAGCAGTACTTC; CDR3aa: CASSLVGTAYEQYF
abundance: once; v_gene: TRBV4-1; j_gene: TRBJ1-5; d_gene: TRBD1; CDR3nt: TGCGCCAGCAGCCAAGGGACAGGGGAAAATCAGCCCCAGCATTTT; CDR3aa: CASSQGTGENQPQHF
abundance: -; v_gene: TRBV28; j_gene: TRBJ1-2; d_gene: -; CDR3nt: TGTGCCAGCAGTACCCTCCATCCTCAGAACGGCTACACCTTC; CDR3aa: CASSTLHPQNGYTF